Listed here is a single T cell receptor (beta chain). The data belong to a study of blood T cell repertoires in COVID-19. Profiling relied on immunoSEQ multiplex PCR, and the TCRdb table lists in-frame clones only, not all of them. The sample includes about 320,000 clones, 75% to 90% seen only once; the top ten take less than 6.5%. The germline gives CDR1 MDHEN, CDR2 SYDVKM. This CDR3 spans 12 amino acids. V gave up 9 bases and J gave up 1 base, with 9 bases separating them. This receptor was taken from a man aged 25-45 years who had recovered from COVID-19. Sequencing was done on a sample of PBMCs or T cells enriched from blood (not recorded which). The rearrangement joins TRBV28 to TRBJ1-2; D might be TRBD1 (5 bases). CDR3 coding DNA: TGTGCCAGTCAGGGTGGTAACTATGGCTACACCTTC. This codes for CASQGGNYGYTF.